The source of this T cell receptor (beta chain) is a study of regulatory T cells in long-lasting Graves disease. Study-level results: New patients shared fewer public clonotypes (more than 850) than persistent patients did (roughly 2,700). The small sample size may have reduced accuracy.

The CDR3 consists of 14 residues. In germline, CDR1 is DFQATT, CDR2 SNEGSKA (reference sequence). Deletions cut 2 bases from V and 4 bases from J, with 11 bases between. Stated time point: persistent/refractory GD, antithyroid drugs over 5 years with positive TRAb. RNA extracted from PBMCs served as the sequencing template. Roughly 9 milliliters of peripheral blood went into EDTA tubes. Both iRepertoire HTBI primers and Arm-PCR of CDR3 regions were used to build the TCR beta libraries. TCRdb passed the multiplex PCR reads through MiXCR, listing each CDR3 protein once. The sample has 600,000 to 850,000 distinct CDR3 sequences, 25% to 30% seen once; the top ten hold under 50%. Notes on this clonotype: Its antigen remains unidentified.

This TCR came from a female donor with Graves disease. The sample was peripheral blood mononuclear cells (PBMCs), taken when the disease was refractory, from a patient treated with antithyroid drugs. The J gene is TRBJ2-2, the V gene TRBV20-1; maybe TRBD1 (6 bases). Here the CDR3 reads CSARKTGSTGELFF. CDR3 DNA: TGCAGTGCTAGAAAGACAGGCAGCACCGGGGAGCTGTTTTTT.